A single sample is the source of the 27 T cell receptor beta chains below, sequenced in a study of T-cell memory formation after mild COVID-19. In TCRdb, the 5' RACE reads were re-called with MiXCR into one record per CDR3 protein. The profile shows around 130,000 distinct CDR3 sequences, about 17% of them singletons. Sequenced input: PBMCs or a T cell subset sorted from them (not recorded which). These TCRs come from an adult woman who had mild COVID-19 (a few samples of this study predate the infection). Cell type and time point are not known.

The chain links TRBV5-1 to TRBJ2-3; TRBD2 agrees at 12 bases. CDR3 size: 15 residues. Germline trimming cut 3 bases from V and 4 bases from J; bases unmatched to any gene: 3. Germline V gives CDR1 SGHRS, CDR2 YFSETQ. As DNA, the CDR3 is TGCGCCAGCAGCTCTAGCGGGAGGGCTCCAGATACGCAGTATTTT. It yields the protein CASSSSGRAPDTQYF. Complete variable domain (other parts from reference TRBV5-1 and TRBJ2-3): KAGVTQTPRYLIKTRGQQVTLSCSPISGHRSVSWYQQTPGQGLQFLFEYFSETQRNKGNFPGRFSGRQFSNSRSEMNVSTLELGDSALYLCASSSSGRAPDTQYFGPGTRLTVL.

J is TRBJ2-7 and V is TRBV29-1, with 9 bases fitting TRBD1. This CDR3 region has 15 residues. Germline CDR1 is SQVTM and CDR2 is ANQGSEA. V lost 5 bases, J lost 0 bases, and 8 bases stayed unmatched. The CDR3 nucleotides are TGCAGCGTTTGGACAGGGGAGGGGTACTCCTACGAGCAGTACTTC. This sequence encodes CSVWTGEGYSYEQYF.

In its sample, this clonotype was seen a few times. CDR3 region: CASSRTGANYGYTF. DNA of the CDR3: TGTGCCAGCAGCCGAACGGGGGCTAACTATGGCTACACCTTC. The rearrangement joins TRBV7-2 to TRBJ1-2; possibly TRBD1 for D (5 bases). This CDR3 is 14 amino acids long. Trimming removed 5 bases from V and 0 bases from J, with 10 bases in between. Germline CDR1 SGHTA, CDR2 FQGNSA.

This clonotype was counted a few times. The chain couples TRBV12-3 or TRBV12-4 to TRBJ2-1; the D gene is possibly TRBD2 (5 bases). This CDR3 has 12 amino acids. V dropped 3 bases and J dropped 10 bases, with 10 bases sitting between them. This CDR3 reads CASSFHGEEQFF. CDR3 coding DNA: TGTGCCAGCAGTTTCCATGGGGAGGAGCAGTTCTTC.

The rearrangement joins TRBV3-1 to TRBJ2-3; 10 bases line up with TRBD1. V lost 1 base to trimming and J lost 6 bases; unmatched junction nucleotides: 7. CDR1 is LGHDT and CDR2 is YNNKEL in the germline V gene (reference sequence). There are 16 residues in the CDR3. As DNA, the CDR3 is TGTGCCAGCAGCCAAGTTCGCGACAGGGGGCGGGATACGCAGTATTTT. Translating it yields CASSQVRDRGRDTQYF.

This clonotype was counted many times. The genes are TRBV6-4 and TRBJ2-3; D is unresolved. Germline loops: CDR1 MRHNA, CDR2 SNTAGT. CDR3 length: 12 amino acids. The ends were cut back, 0 bases at V and 6 bases at J, with 4 bases in the middle. The chain's CDR3 is CASSDSGDTQYF. CDR3 nucleotides: TGTGCCAGCAGTGACTCGGGGGATACGCAGTATTTT.

This clonotype was counted only a few times. The chain combines TRBV7-9 with TRBJ2-4; 12 positions match TRBD2. The ends lost 2 bases at V and 0 bases at J; junction bases unmatched: 14. The germline V gene has CDR1 SEHNR and CDR2 FQNEAQ (reference sequence). This CDR3 comprises 21 residues. The CDR3 DNA follows: TGTGCCAGCAGCTTAACACGGACTAGCGGGACAAAAGTACTAGCCAAAAACATTCAGTACTTC. It codes for CASSLTRTSGTKVLAKNIQYF.

This clonotype was seen a few times. The chain uses TRBV29-1 and TRBJ1-1; D gene unclear. Germline assignment: CDR1 SQVTM and CDR2 ANQGSEA. The CDR3 totals 14 residues. V shed 6 bases and J shed 0 bases, with 14 bases lying between them. This CDR3 is CSVLSGDLNTEAFF. As DNA, the CDR3 is TGCAGCGTGTTATCCGGTGATTTGAACACTGAAGCTTTCTTT.

The chain has TRBV6-2 or TRBV6-3 and TRBJ2-6; D remains ambiguous. Germline-derived CDR1 and CDR2 are MNHEY and SVGEGT. The CDR3 length is 14 residues. Trimming cost V 6 bases and J 1 base, with 7 bases left between them. CDR3 nucleotides: TGTGCCAGCAGCTTGTTTTCTGGGGCCAACGTCCTGACTTTC. Translation: CASSLFSGANVLTF.

This rearrangement joins TRBV7-3 to TRBJ2-2, with 9 positions matching TRBD1. Germline V lookup: CDR1 SGHTA, CDR2 FQGTGA. CDR3 length: 15 amino acids. V shed 3 bases, J shed 5 bases, and the junction held 4 bases outside the gene matches. This CDR3 reads CASSLGQGGTGELFF. The CDR3 DNA sequence: TGTGCCAGCAGCTTGGGACAGGGTGGGACCGGGGAGCTGTTTTTT.

This clonotype has a handful of counts. J is TRBJ2-2 and V is TRBV12-3 or TRBV12-4; no firm D call. V was pared by 6 bases and J by 6 bases, with 8 bases between. The CDR3 totals 12 residues. CDR3 region: CASRLAAGELFF. CDR3 bases: TGTGCCAGCAGGCTGGCAGCCGGGGAGCTGTTTTTT.

The V gene is TRBV12-3 or TRBV12-4, the J gene TRBJ2-7; D gene uncertain. CDR3 length: 19 residues. The V end lost 2 bases, the J end lost 4 bases, and 27 bases lay between the germline ends. The CDR3 is CASSLLFRAGKNFFYEQYF. The CDR3 DNA reads TGTGCCAGCAGTTTACTCTTTAGGGCAGGCAAAAACTTCTTTTACGAGCAGTACTTC.

V is TRBV30 and J is TRBJ1-1; possible D gene TRBD1, 5 bases. V shed 2 bases and J shed 5 bases, with 9 bases lying between them. This CDR3 contains 12 residues. Germline V gene lookup returns CDR1 GTSNPN and CDR2 SVGIG (reference sequence). The CDR3 nucleotides read TGTGCCTGGAGTCCCGGGGGGACTGAAGCTTTCTTT. Translation gives CAWSPGGTEAFF.

This clonotype was observed a handful of times. The gene calls are TRBV27 and TRBJ2-2; 9 nucleotides match TRBD2. Per the germline V gene, CDR1 is MNHEY and CDR2 is SMNVEV (reference sequence). V gave up 10 bases and J gave up 7 bases; unmatched junction bases: 7. This CDR3 comprises 13 residues. Here the CDR3 DNA reads TGTGCCACCAATAGCGGGAGTAGCGGGGAGCTGTTTTTT. Translation gives CATNSGSSGELFF.

This CDR3 reads CSGISHEVNYGYTF. The CDR3 DNA reads TGCAGTGGAATCAGCCACGAGGTTAACTATGGCTACACCTTC. V and J are TRBV20-1 and TRBJ1-2; the D is unclear. The CDR3 totals 14 residues. Per germline, CDR1 DFQATT and CDR2 SNEGSKA (reference sequence). V lost 7 bases to trimming and J lost 1 base, with 16 bases between them.

There are a few counts of this clonotype. The CDR3 coding sequence is TGTGCCAGCAGTCCCTGGGACCCCCACTCCTACAATGAGCAGTTCTTC. It translates to CASSPWDPHSYNEQFF. The chain joins TRBV27 to TRBJ2-1, with D tentatively TRBD1 or TRBD2 (5 bases each). The CDR3 runs 16 residues. Between the trimmed V and J ends, which lost 5 bases and 0 bases, there was a span of 14 bases. Germline CDR1 is MNHEY and CDR2 is SMNVEV (reference sequence).

The genes are TRBV18 and TRBJ2-7; 9 positions agree with TRBD1. V lost 3 bases to trimming and J lost 3 bases; unmatched junction nucleotides: 6. The germline gives CDR1 KGHSH, CDR2 LQKENI. The CDR3 runs 15 residues. The CDR3 sequence: CASSPMGGQGYEQYF. DNA for the CDR3: TGTGCCAGCTCACCTATGGGGGGACAGGGCTACGAGCAGTACTTC.

The chain uses TRBV15 and TRBJ1-5; D perhaps matches TRBD1 (5 bases). The CDR3 extends over 17 amino acids. CDR1 and CDR2 from the germline V gene are LNHNV and YYDKDF (reference sequence). Trimming removed 5 bases from V and 1 base from J, with 18 bases in between. Written as DNA, the CDR3 is TGTGCCACCAGCCCTCGGGTGGGGGGATTCAGCAATCAGCCCCAGCATTTT. The encoded protein is CATSPRVGGFSNQPQHF.

The gene calls are TRBV30 and TRBJ2-5, with D unclear. This CDR3 has 15 amino acids. V was clipped by 0 bases and J by 5 bases, with 16 bases between them. CDR1 is GTSNPN and CDR2 is SVGIG in the germline V gene (reference sequence). The CDR3 here is CAWSVGHSVGETQYF. The CDR3, as DNA: TGTGCCTGGAGTGTAGGCCACTCGGTGGGGGAGACCCAGTACTTC.

CDR3 loop: CASSFHPKGSSHEQYF. Written as DNA, the CDR3 is TGTGCCAGCAGTTTTCACCCCAAGGGGAGCAGCCACGAGCAGTACTTC. The chain recombines TRBV12-3 or TRBV12-4 with TRBJ2-7; TRBD1 or TRBD2 may be the D gene (5 bases each). This CDR3 contains 16 residues. Trimming removed 3 bases from V and 5 bases from J, with 20 bases in between.

This clonotype was seen only a few times. This chain connects TRBV29-1 to TRBJ1-4; weak D call: TRBD1 (5 bases). Germline values: CDR1 SQVTM, CDR2 ANQGSEA. This CDR3 region has 14 residues. V lost 2 bases and J 7 bases, leaving 14 bases between the germline ends. The DNA of the CDR3 is TGCAGCGTTGAAAAAGGGACTAAACCTGAAAAACTGTTTTTT. This translates into CSVEKGTKPEKLFF.

The sample holds a few counts of this clonotype. V is TRBV9 and J is TRBJ2-5; TRBD1 agrees at 10 bases. The trim removed 0 bases at V and 4 bases at J, leaving 3 bases unmatched. The germline gives CDR1 SGDLS, CDR2 YYNGEE. This CDR3 is 15 amino acids long. In DNA form, the CDR3 reads TGTGCCAGCAGCGTAGATGGGACAGGGGTAGAGACCCAGTACTTC. Translation gives CASSVDGTGVETQYF.

In nucleotides, the CDR3 is TGTGCCAGCAGGTCGCGTAGGTCCTCCTACGAGCAGTACTTC. It codes for CASRSRRSSYEQYF. The chain links TRBV7-9 to TRBJ2-7, with D unresolved. Trimming shortened V by 6 bases and J by 0 bases, and 12 bases separated the two germline ends. The CDR3 loop spans 14 amino acids. CDR1 SEHNR and CDR2 FQNEAQ come from the germline V gene (reference sequence).

This sequence joins TRBV5-1 and TRBJ2-3; D possibly matches TRBD1 or TRBD2 (7 bases each). The CDR3 loop spans 15 amino acids. Germline loops: CDR1 SGHRS, CDR2 YFSETQ. V shed 3 bases and J shed 3 bases, with 14 bases lying between them. The CDR3 reads CASSSTGRGTDTQYF. DNA for the CDR3: TGCGCCAGCAGCTCGACAGGGCGGGGGACAGATACGCAGTATTTT.

There are a few counts of this clonotype. The CDR3 sequence is CAISELARGLSTDTQYF. In DNA, the CDR3 is TGTGCCATCAGTGAACTAGCCAGGGGCCTTAGCACAGATACGCAGTATTTT. This chain links TRBV10-3 with TRBJ2-3; perhaps D is TRBD1 or TRBD2 (6 bases each). The V and J ends lost 3 bases and 0 bases respectively, with 16 bases between them. Germline CDR1 and CDR2: ENHRY and SYGVKD. CDR3 length: 17 residues.

Only a few counts were recorded for this clonotype. The genes are TRBV28 and TRBJ2-7, with D possibly TRBD2 on 5 matching bases. This CDR3 spans 13 amino acids. Germline CDR1 MDHEN, CDR2 SYDVKM. Trimming took off 8 bases at V and 5 bases at J, with 16 bases between the two ends. The CDR3 DNA is TGTGCCAGCTTCAGCGGAGCTGGCGACGAGCAGTACTTC. Residues: CASFSGAGDEQYF.

This sequence joins TRBV7-9 and TRBJ2-1; 7 bases fit TRBD1. Germline assignment: CDR1 SEHNR and CDR2 FQNEAQ (reference sequence). V gave up 3 bases and J gave up 7 bases; unmatched junction bases: 6. The CDR3 consists of 14 residues. The CDR3, as DNA: TGTGCCAGCAGCTTCCGGGACAGCCGTAATGAGCAGTTCTTC. Amino acids: CASSFRDSRNEQFF.